This T cell receptor beta chain comes out of a study of long-term antiretroviral therapy in people with HIV. Version v3.0 of the immunoSEQ assay was performed at survey level. The sequencing target was roughly 35,000-50,000 T-cell genomes per sample. Profiled with immunoSEQ multiplex PCR; TCRdb holds only in-frame clones, not every one. This table holds 25,000 to 35,000 clones, roughly 90% found once. With regard to this clone: Its antigen is as yet unknown.

The germline V gene encodes CDR1 SGHTA and CDR2 FQGTGA. The CDR3 contains 16 residues. V lost 3 bases to trimming and J lost 4 bases; unmatched junction nucleotides: 8. General study results and limits: Data on ART adherence, viral resistance or therapy changes were unavailable. Clones that expanded before ART (that is, prior to treatment) dominated the repertoire at all time points.

V is TRBV7-3 and J is TRBJ2-1; 8 bases line up with TRBD2. The sequenced sample was unsorted PBMCs, obtained 1.8 years after starting antiretroviral therapy. This receptor was identified in a young woman with HIV. The CDR3 bases are TGTGCCAGCAGCTTCGTCCCGGGAGGGCGGTACAATGAGCAGTTCTTC. Translation: CASSFVPGGRYNEQFF.